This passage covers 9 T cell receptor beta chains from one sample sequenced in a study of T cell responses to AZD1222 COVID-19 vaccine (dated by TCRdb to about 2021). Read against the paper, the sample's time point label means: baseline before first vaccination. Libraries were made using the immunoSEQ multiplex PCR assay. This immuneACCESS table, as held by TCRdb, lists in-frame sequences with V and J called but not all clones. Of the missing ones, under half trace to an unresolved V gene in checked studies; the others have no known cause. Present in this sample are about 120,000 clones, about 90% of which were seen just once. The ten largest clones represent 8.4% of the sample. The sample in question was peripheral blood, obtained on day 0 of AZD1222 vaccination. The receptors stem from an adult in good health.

The CDR3 region is CASSSSGGSYEQYF. Here the CDR3 DNA reads TGCGCCAGCAGCTCTAGCGGGGGTTCCTACGAGCAGTACTTC. The chain uses TRBV5-1 and TRBJ2-7; TRBD2 aligns across 10 bases. The CDR3 consists of 14 residues. Looked up from germline, CDR1 is SGHRS and CDR2 is YFSETQ. V trimming: 3 bases; J trimming: 1 base; junction bases outside the gene matches: 1.

CDR3 loop: CASSLAGSREETQYF. CDR3 sequence (DNA): TGCGCCAGCAGCTTGGCGGGGTCAAGAGAAGAGACCCAGTACTTC. This chain connects TRBV5-1 to TRBJ2-5; a weak D match, TRBD2 (5 bases). Germline CDR1 SGHRS, CDR2 YFSETQ. Trimming left V 0 bases short and J 3 bases short, with 12 bases between. The CDR3 has 15 amino acids.

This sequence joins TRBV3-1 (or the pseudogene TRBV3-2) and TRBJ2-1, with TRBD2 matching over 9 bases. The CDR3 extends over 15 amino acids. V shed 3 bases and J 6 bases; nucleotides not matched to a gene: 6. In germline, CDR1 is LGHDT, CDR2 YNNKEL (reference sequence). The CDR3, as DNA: TGTGCCAGCAGCCAGTATAGCGGGGGTTTCAATGAGCAGTTCTTC. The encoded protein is CASSQYSGGFNEQFF.

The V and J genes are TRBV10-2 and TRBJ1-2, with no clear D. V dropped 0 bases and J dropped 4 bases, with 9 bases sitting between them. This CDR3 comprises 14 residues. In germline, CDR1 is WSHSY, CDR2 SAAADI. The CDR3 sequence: CASSESVSTYGYTF. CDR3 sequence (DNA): TGCGCCAGCAGTGAGTCAGTATCCACCTATGGCTACACCTTC.

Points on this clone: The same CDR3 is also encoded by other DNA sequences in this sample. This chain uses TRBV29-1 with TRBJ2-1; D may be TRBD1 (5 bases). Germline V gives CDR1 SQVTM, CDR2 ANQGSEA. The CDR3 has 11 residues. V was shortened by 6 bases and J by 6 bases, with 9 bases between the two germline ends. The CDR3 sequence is CSVDSLNEQFF. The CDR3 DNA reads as TGCAGCGTAGACAGCCTCAATGAGCAGTTCTTC.

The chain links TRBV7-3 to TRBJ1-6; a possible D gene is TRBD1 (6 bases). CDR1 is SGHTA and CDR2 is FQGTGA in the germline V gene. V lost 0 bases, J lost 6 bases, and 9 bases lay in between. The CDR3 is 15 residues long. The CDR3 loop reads CASSLTLQGNSPLHF. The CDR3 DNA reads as TGTGCCAGCAGCTTAACTCTACAGGGTAATTCACCCCTCCACTTT.

For the CDR3, the DNA is TGTGCCAGCAGCCTCACGTCGGACACTGAAGCTTTCTTT. Amino acid sequence: CASSLTSDTEAFF. V and J are TRBV3-1 (or the pseudogene TRBV3-2) and TRBJ1-1; D remains unclear. The CDR3 is made up of 13 amino acids. Germline loops: CDR1 LGHDT, CDR2 YNNKEL (reference sequence). The V end lost 4 bases, the J end lost 3 bases, and 9 bases lay between the germline ends.

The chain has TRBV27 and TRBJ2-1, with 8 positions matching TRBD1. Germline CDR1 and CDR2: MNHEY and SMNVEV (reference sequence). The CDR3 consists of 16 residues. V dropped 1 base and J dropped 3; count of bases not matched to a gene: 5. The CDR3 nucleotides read TGTGCCAGCAGTTTATGGGCCGGGACAGGCTACAATGAGCAGTTCTTC. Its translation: CASSLWAGTGYNEQFF.

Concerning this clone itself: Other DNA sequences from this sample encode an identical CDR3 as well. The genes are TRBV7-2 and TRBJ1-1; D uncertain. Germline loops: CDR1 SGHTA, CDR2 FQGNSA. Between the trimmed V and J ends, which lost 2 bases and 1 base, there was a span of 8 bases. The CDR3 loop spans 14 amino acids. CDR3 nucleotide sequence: TGTGCCAGCAGCTTAAGACGAGGGAACACTGAAGCTTTCTTT. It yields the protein CASSLRRGNTEAFF. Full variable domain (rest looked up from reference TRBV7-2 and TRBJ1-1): GAGVSQSPSNKVTEKGKDVELRCDPISGHTALYWYRQSLGQGLEFLIYFQGNSAPDKSGLPSDRFSAERTGGSVSTLTIQRTQQEDSAVYLCASSLRRGNTEAFFGQGTRLTVV.